There are a few counts of the clone carrying this T cell receptor (beta chain). Germline assignment: CDR1 MRHNA and CDR2 SNTAGT. V was trimmed by 6 bases and J by 1 base, leaving 9 bases between them. The CDR3 consists of 13 residues. The record originates from a study of blood T cell repertoires in COVID-19. As handled by the study authors: For nucleated cells, counts were estimated from reference gene primer amplification. Sequencing was performed with immunoSEQ multiplex PCR; in TCRdb, only in-frame clones are kept and a portion is missing. The V and J calls and clone size were taken over from that table, and D and trimming were inferred from the DNA. The sample lists hundreds of thousands of clones, 87% seen once, with roughly 1.6% in the top ten.

This sequence joins TRBV6-4 and TRBJ1-1; weak D call: TRBD1 (5 bases). The source of this sequence is a woman aged 35 to 49 who had recovered from COVID-19. The sample consisted of peripheral blood. CDR3 amino acids: CASRLTGNTEAFF. The CDR3 DNA reads TGTGCCAGCAGGCTAACAGGGAACACTGAAGCTTTCTTT.